What follows is one T cell receptor beta chain and its context. Trimming shortened V by 5 bases and J by 4 bases, and 12 bases separated the two germline ends. The CDR3 is 13 residues long. Germline lookup yields CDR1 SGHTA and CDR2 FQGNSA. Authors' data handling: Amplified reference gene primers provided the basis for estimating nucleated cell counts. Libraries were prepared by immunoSEQ multiplex PCR; TCRdb keeps only in-frame clonotypes and omits some of them. D and trimming were read from the DNA, whereas the V and J calls and clone size are those reported in that table. This table has some 290,000 clones, around 90% appearing once. Allocation to cohorts depended on clinical history reported by the participants. The data are from a study of blood T cell repertoires in COVID-19. Study in general: COVID-19 samples collected from the United States, Italy and Spain covered acute and convalescent phases. The cDNA or gDNA used as material had been derived from T cells, B-cell-depleted T cells, or PBMCs.

This TCR derives from a woman between 40 and 50 years old with acute COVID-19. The sample taken for sequencing was PBMCs or T cells enriched from blood (not recorded which). The chain joins TRBV7-2 to TRBJ2-7, with D unclear. CDR3 bases: TGTGCCAGCAGCCCCTACGCTTTATACGAGCAGTACTTC. Amino acid sequence: CASSPYALYEQYF. Full variable domain (rest looked up from reference TRBV7-2 and TRBJ2-7): GAGVSQSPSNKVTEKGKDVELRCDPISGHTALYWYRQSLGQGLEFLIYFQGNSAPDKSGLPSDRFSAERTGGSVSTLTIQRTQQEDSAVYLCASSPYALYEQYFGPGTRLTVT.